This T cell receptor beta chain was retrieved from a study of blood T cell repertoires in COVID-19 (dated by TCRdb to 2019 to 2021). About the full investigation: Samples covering the acute and convalescent phases of COVID-19 were provided by collaborators in the United States, Italy and Spain. The prospective study material was composed of cDNA or gDNA derived from T cells, B-cell-depleted T cells, or PBMCs. Deeply sampled blood TCRbeta repertoires from subjects exposed to, actively infected with, or recovered from COVID-19 were included in the dataset. The repertoires were released in a freely available public database intended as a resource for research on the immune response to SARS-CoV-2. Samples were obtained from the ongoing ImmuneRACE study (first 160 participants) and from 1,000 to 1,500 subjects provided by 6 global collaborators. The sample metadata nearly always contained a de-identified subject ID, COVID-19 status, age in years and sex. Where available, HLA class I and class II types were taken from metadata supplied by the sample provider and were not determined by assay-based typing. On the study overall, not on this receptor specifically: The amount of clinical and demographic metadata varied by source and participant and was provided uncurated.

Reading from cysteine to phenylalanine, the CDR3 counts 13 amino acids. Here the CDR3 DNA is all that survives: 39 bases in frame from base 1. Trimming costs V 8 bases and J 0 bases, and their ends lie 11 bases apart. The immunoSEQ Assay, a bias-controlled multiplex PCR, was used to amplify TCRbeta CDR3 regions from genomic DNA. The authors' analysis ran thus. Nucleated cell counts per sample were estimated from amplification of reference gene primers within the assay. To quantify the absolute abundance of each unique TCRbeta CDR3 rearrangement, sequence reads were collapsed and filtered. Productive Simpson clonality was computed per sample as the square root of Simpson's diversity index over productive rearrangements. Here the immuneACCESS table is served through TCRdb, limited to in-frame sequences with V and J called. Missing clones are a known gap in these copies; in checked studies unresolved V genes cover under half, and the rest lacks a known reason. V and J calls and clone size are given by that table; D and trimming were obtained from the DNA. The sample data list 150,000 or so clones, and about 79% of these were observed just once. The top ten clones comprise about 31% of the sample.

Note on this clone: Its antigen has not been determined. No much larger clonotype is one base removed from it; base qualities were not supplied.

Whole blood was collected in K2EDTA tubes by collaborating institutions according to the institutions' own protocols. For TCRbeta analysis, collaborators shipped samples as frozen whole blood, isolated PBMCs, or DNA extracted from either of those sample types. The clonotype originates from a woman in her sixties with acute or convalescent COVID-19. This receptor chain uses TRBV12-3 or TRBV12-4 and TRBJ2-7; TRBD1 is a weak D gene call, 5 bases matching. The sequencing input was peripheral blood. CDR3 reads: CASLGENSYEQYF. The nucleotides are TGTGCCAGCCTAGGGGAAAACTCCTACGAGCAGTACTTC.